This TCR beta chain was recovered during a study of glioma-infiltrating T cells after dendritic cell vaccination (dated by TCRdb to 2016 to 2017). For the study in its entirety: Of the roughly 15 glioblastoma patients in the cohort, all drawn from Phase I and II dendritic cell vaccination trials, 9 were newly diagnosed and 6 had recurrent disease. Between 2003 and 2012, patients were given autologous tumor lysate-pulsed dendritic cell vaccination. To make the vaccine, monocyte-derived dendritic cells were cultured for under eight days with IL-4 and GM-CSF and then pulsed overnight with autologous tumor lysate. Three intradermal dendritic cell vaccine injections were administered to patients at biweekly intervals in the arm below the axilla. Tumor-infiltrating lymphocyte content was quantified and tumor and blood repertoires were compared in dendritic cell-vaccinated glioblastoma patients by deep sequencing of TCR beta CDR3 regions. Survival after dendritic cell vaccination was correlated with TCR sequencing metrics such as TIL content and the overlap between tumor and blood repertoires. Summary of the overall study and its limitations: The TCR overlap response model with three groups was called speculative and said to need prospective validation. TCR clonality showed no direct relationship with survival, which suggests that a diverse polyclonal response may matter. The cohort was small and heterogeneous, only a few patients had full blood and tumor sets, and even fewer had initial-recurrent tumor pairs. After dendritic cell vaccination, a higher estimated pretreatment TIL content predicted longer time to progression and overall survival.

Reading the germline V gene gives CDR1 SGHNT and CDR2 YENEEA. V is reduced by 1 base and J by 3 bases, leaving a spacing of 13 bases between them. The CDR3 covers 15 residues, taking in both the cysteine and the phenylalanine. The DNA shown is the 45-base CDR3, in frame from base 1. The time point label of this sample denotes: after dendritic cell vaccination, including at tumor progression/relapse. Selection of patients required sufficient residual fresh-frozen tumor tissue and over two years of available survival data. An isocitrate dehydrogenase mutation was not carried by any of the glioblastoma patients, although molecular status was otherwise variable. PBMC were collected before vaccination, two weeks after the third vaccination, and at tumor progression when it occurred. The Qiagen DNeasy Blood extraction Kit was used for extraction of genomic DNA. Concerning this clone: Its antigen is currently not known. Base qualities are missing; no much larger clone stands one base away.

The immunoSEQ assay amplified TCRB CDR3 regions from approximately 2 micrograms of genomic DNA, or from all available DNA when less than that amount was available. The multiplex PCR employed 60 forward primers targeting TCR V beta segments and 13 reverse primers targeting J beta segments. Synthetic control templates were spiked into each sample at limiting dilution to estimate reads per starting template. The Illumina HiSeq System generated sequencing reads of 87 bp. In the source study's methods: PCR and sequencing errors were removed by a nearest neighbor algorithm that merged closely related sequences. TCR overlap was defined as the percentage of unique tumor TCR beta sequences that were also found in the peripheral blood of the same patient. Not all clones reach the TCRdb copy of this immuneACCESS table, which keeps in-frame sequences only. Checked studies attribute under half of the gap to unresolved V genes and leave the rest unexplained. That table is the source of V, J and clone size, and D and trimming were worked out from the DNA. This sample holds 70,000 to 95,000 clones; roughly 91% were observed only once. Jointly, the top ten make up about 2.3% of the sample.

The clonotype comes from a human donor with glioblastoma. The chain uses TRBV11-3 and TRBJ2-7, with a tentative D gene TRBD1 over 6 matching bases. The sequencing here drew on blood, taken after dendritic cell vaccination. The sequenced DNA is TGTGCCAGCAGCTTAGTTGGGGGCTCCCTCTACGAGCAGTACTTC. This sequence encodes CASSLVGGSLYEQYF.